A single sample is the source of the 23 T cell receptor beta chains below, sequenced in a study of Graves' ophthalmopathy and Graves' hyperthyroidism. Investigators amplified TCR beta CDR3 regions from RNA transcripts. HTBI primers primed a first-round RT-PCR, and a second-round multiplex PCR followed. TCRdb fed the multiplex PCR reads into MiXCR, producing one record per CDR3 protein. This repertoire shows over a million distinct CDR3 sequences, 35% to 45% found once; its top ten account for approximately 12%. Sequencing was carried out using peripheral blood or thyroid tissue (not recorded which). The receptors come from an adult man with Graves' hyperthyroidism.

DNA of the CDR3: TGTGCTCATGGACGGCTGGGGGACACTGAAGCTTTCTTT. Its translation: CAHGRLGDTEAFF. This chain connects TRBV30 to TRBJ1-1; TRBD1 is a possible D gene (5 bases). Looked up from germline, CDR1 is GTSNPN and CDR2 is SVGIG (reference sequence). The CDR3 length is 13 residues.

This clonotype was detected many times. The rearrangement joins TRBV19 to TRBJ1-1; the D is unclear. CDR1 is LNHDA and CDR2 is SQIVND in the germline V gene (reference sequence). V lost 0 bases and J 4 bases, leaving 9 bases between the germline ends. The CDR3 has 14 amino acids. The CDR3 reads CASSIDPRSTEAFF. As DNA, the CDR3 is TGTGCCAGTAGTATAGATCCCAGATCCACTGAAGCTTTCTTT.

In this sample, this clonotype turned up many times. The chain combines TRBV12-3 or TRBV12-4 with TRBJ1-5; weak D call: TRBD1 (6 bases). The CDR3 totals 13 residues. The V gene lost 8 bases and the J gene lost 3 bases, with 11 bases spanning the gap. CDR3 nucleotides: TGTGCCAGCGGGGGACACAACAATCAGCCCCAGCATTTT. Translated: CASGGHNNQPQHF.

A remark on this clonotype: Mismatch with germline at one junction end may stem from a read error. The rearrangement joins TRBV7-3 to TRBJ2-5, with D perhaps TRBD2 (6 bases). Germline V gene data show CDR1 as SGHTA and CDR2 as FQGTGA. The CDR3 totals 12 residues. The CDR3 here is CASSLGRENQYF. The DNA for the CDR3 is TGTGCCAGCAGCTTAGGTCGGGAGAACCAGTACTTC.

This CDR3 reads CASSLNWDGYTF. The CDR3 nucleotides are TGCGCCAGCAGCCTGAACTGGGATGGCTACACCTTC. This chain joins TRBV5-1 and TRBJ1-2; D not resolved. Germline V CDR1 and CDR2: SGHRS, YFSETQ. Between the trimmed V and J ends, which lost 4 bases and 6 bases, there was a span of 10 bases. This CDR3 comprises 12 residues.

The chain employs TRBV10-3 and TRBJ2-5, with 8 bases lining up with TRBD1. The germline CDR1 and CDR2 sequences are ENHRY and SYGVKD. Germline trimming cut 7 bases from V and 1 base from J; bases unmatched to any gene: 5. This CDR3 has 14 residues. The CDR3 DNA is TGTGCCATCAAAGAAGGACAGGGCCAAGAGACCCAGTACTTC. Protein product: CAIKEGQGQETQYF.

This clonotype was seen only a few times. The V and J genes are TRBV24-1 and TRBJ2-7, with 9 bases lining up with TRBD1. Germline V CDR1 and CDR2: KGHDR, SFDVKD. This CDR3 has 15 residues. V was clipped by 3 bases and J by 4 bases; unmatched bases: 6. The CDR3 region has the DNA TGTGCCACCAGTGATCCCGGGACAGGGTTGTACGAGCAGTACTTC. Translating it yields CATSDPGTGLYEQYF.

For this clonotype: No DNA is shown, since the ends of the CDR3 on it are uncertain; the CDR3 is the one TCRdb lists. V gene TRBV29-1 combines with J gene TRBJ1-2; the DNA was not compared with TRBD1, the D call given in the table. With termini counted, the CDR3 has 14 amino acids. CDR1 SQVTM and CDR2 ANQGSEA come from the germline V gene. This CDR3 is CSVASGTGPYGCTF.

Many counts were recorded for this clonotype. The rearrangement links TRBV2 to TRBJ1-1; 8 positions agree with TRBD1. The V and J ends lost 6 bases and 7 bases, in that order; junction bases with no gene match: 10. The CDR3 extends over 14 amino acids. Germline V gene sequence: CDR1 SNHLY, CDR2 FYNNEI. The chain's CDR3 is CASSFQGAGDEAFF. CDR3 nucleotides: TGTGCCAGCAGCTTCCAGGGGGCAGGCGATGAAGCTTTCTTT.

This clonotype was seen a few times. This chain uses TRBV6-5 with TRBJ2-7; 12 nucleotides line up with TRBD1. The trim removed 8 bases at V and 4 bases at J, leaving 3 bases unmatched. The length of the CDR3 is 13 residues. Per the germline V gene, CDR1 is MNHEY and CDR2 is SVGAGI. The CDR3 region is CASGTGGFYEQYF. CDR3 nucleotide sequence: TGTGCCAGCGGGACAGGGGGCTTTTACGAGCAGTACTTC.

This clonotype was seen a single time. V and J are TRBV29-1 and TRBJ1-2; D remains unclear. Trimming left V 5 bases short and J 3 bases short, with 16 bases between. The CDR3 sequence is 14 residues long. Germline V CDR1 and CDR2: SQVTM, ANQGSEA. The CDR3 region is CSVSTAGAYYGYTF. CDR3 coding DNA: TGCAGCGTTTCCACGGCAGGCGCCTACTATGGCTACACCTTC.

The chain has TRBV25-1 and TRBJ1-2; 9 bases map to TRBD1. J was trimmed by 5 bases and V by 7 bases; bases with no gene match: 5. This CDR3 is 13 amino acids long. Germline lookup yields CDR1 MGHDK and CDR2 SYGVNS. CDR3 DNA sequence: TGTGCCAGCACCACACAGGGGGCTTATGGCTACACCTTC. It yields the protein CASTTQGAYGYTF.

Comments on this clonotype: One junction end disagrees with the germline gene, perhaps due to a read error. The chain has TRBV9 and TRBJ1-4; 7 bases agree with TRBD1. CDR1 is SGDLS, CDR2 YYNGEE, per germline. The CDR3 sequence is 15 residues long. The CDR3 spells CASSHPTGLNEKLFF. The CDR3, as DNA: TGCGCCAGCAGCCACCCGACAGGGCTTAATGAAAAACTGTTTTTT. The variable domain in full, with the rest retrieved from reference TRBV9 and TRBJ1-4, is DSGVTQTPKHLITATGQRVTLRCSPRSGDLSVYWYQQSLDQGLQFLIQYYNGEERAKGNILERFSAQQFPDLHSELNLSSLELGDSALYFCASSHPTGLNEKLFFGSGTQLSVL.

The V gene is TRBV15, the J gene TRBJ1-4; D remains unclear. V shed 0 bases and J shed 4 bases, with 6 bases lying between them. Germline lookup yields CDR1 LNHNV and CDR2 YYDKDF (reference sequence). This CDR3 region has 14 residues. The CDR3 is CATSRDGDNEKLFF. The CDR3 bases are TGTGCCACCAGCAGAGATGGGGATAATGAAAAACTGTTTTTT.

This chain uses TRBV6-2 or TRBV6-3 with TRBJ2-7; D is possibly TRBD1 (5 bases). Looked up from germline, CDR1 is MNHEY and CDR2 is SVGEGT. V was pared by 4 bases and J by 0 bases, with 13 bases between. CDR3 length equals 15 residues. CDR3 sequence reads: CASSLQATVSYEQYF. Here the CDR3 DNA reads TGTGCCAGCAGTTTACAGGCGACAGTCTCCTACGAGCAGTACTTC.

The sample holds a few counts of this clonotype. The chain has TRBV9 and TRBJ2-2, with 8 bases fitting TRBD2. This CDR3 has 15 residues. Per the germline V gene, CDR1 is SGDLS and CDR2 is YYNGEE. The junction had 7 bases not matched to a gene; V was cut back by 3 bases and J by 6 bases. The CDR3 region is CASSGLARDPGELFF. The CDR3 DNA reads as TGTGCCAGCAGCGGACTAGCGCGGGACCCCGGGGAGCTGTTTTTT.

This clonotype came up many times. The chain joins TRBV20-1 to TRBJ1-1; D not resolved. V was shortened by 3 bases and J by 4 bases, with 15 bases between the two germline ends. The CDR3 is made up of 14 amino acids. Looked up from germline, CDR1 is DFQATT and CDR2 is SNEGSKA (reference sequence). CDR3 protein: CSASSWVGSTEAFF. CDR3 sequence (DNA): TGCAGTGCTAGTTCCTGGGTAGGGAGCACTGAAGCTTTCTTT.

The chain is built from TRBV2 and TRBJ2-7; 10 bases are a match to TRBD2. After removal of 3 bases from V and 6 bases from J, the junction contained 2 bases not matched to a gene. This CDR3 has 13 residues. Germline values: CDR1 SNHLY, CDR2 FYNNEI. CDR3 protein: CASSDQREGEQYF. In DNA form, the CDR3 reads TGTGCCAGCAGTGACCAGCGGGAGGGCGAGCAGTACTTC.

This clonotype was recorded once. V and J are TRBV5-1 and TRBJ1-6; D gene unclear. Trimming stripped 0 bases from V and 0 bases from J, with 7 bases between. CDR3 length: 16 residues. The germline V gene has CDR1 SGHRS and CDR2 YFSETQ. CDR3 DNA sequence: TGCGCCAGCAGCTTGGAGGGCCGCTCCTATAATTCACCCCTCCACTTT. Translation: CASSLEGRSYNSPLHF.

This clonotype has a count of ten or more. The chain uses TRBV14 and TRBJ2-2, with 9 bases identical to TRBD2. In germline, CDR1 is SGHDN, CDR2 FVKESK. V lost 0 bases, J lost 4 bases, and 3 bases stayed unmatched. This CDR3 region has 16 residues. CDR3 DNA: TGTGCCAGCAGCCAAGATCTAGCGGGACTCACCGGGGAGCTGTTTTTT. This encodes CASSQDLAGLTGELFF.

The table lists this clonotype with many counts. The rearrangement uses TRBV2 and TRBJ2-5; 9 bases fit TRBD2. The junction had 11 bases not matched to a gene; V was cut back by 7 bases and J by 5 bases. In germline, CDR1 is SNHLY, CDR2 FYNNEI. The CDR3 is made up of 15 amino acids. DNA for the CDR3: TGTGCCAGCACCGCACAACCAAGCGGGAGGGAGACCCAGTACTTC. Its protein product is CASTAQPSGRETQYF. Full variable domain (outside the CDR3, taken from reference TRBV2 and TRBJ2-5): EPEVTQTPSHQVTQMGQEVILRCVPISNHLYFYWYRQILGQKVEFLVSFYNNEISEKSEIFDDQFSVERPDGSNFTLKIRSTKLEDSAMYFCASTAQPSGRETQYFGPGTRLLVL.

This clonotype has only one observation. This chain joins TRBV14 and TRBJ2-7; 10 bases line up with TRBD1. Germline V gene sequence: CDR1 SGHDN, CDR2 FVKESK. This CDR3 has 15 residues. CDR3 region: CASLGQGGPSYEQYF. CDR3 nucleotides: TGTGCAAGCCTCGGACAGGGGGGTCCGTCCTACGAGCAGTACTTC.

In its sample, this clonotype was seen a few times. The genes are TRBV19 and TRBJ2-7, with 9 bases lining up with TRBD1. Trimming took 8 bases from V and 2 from J; bases not matched to a gene: 10. CDR3 length: 15 amino acids. Germline CDR1 is LNHDA and CDR2 is SQIVND (reference sequence). This CDR3 reads CASSAGTGFTYEQYF. CDR3 bases: TGTGCCAGTTCGGCCGGGACAGGGTTTACCTACGAGCAGTACTTC.